This T cell receptor beta chain was sequenced for a study of shared clonotypes between healthy human individuals. The wider study: The plates for each donor numbered three CD4 naive, three CD4 memory, two CD8 naive and one CD8 memory.

Terminally differentiated effector memory CD45RA+ cells were excluded by CCR7 positive selection of CD45RO-negative cells. Study observations and caveats: Genetic and exposure-history diversity was limited by the few donors. Generation probabilities were higher for clonotypes shared across all four sorted-subset donors than for unshared ones.

The CDR3 has 12 amino acids. Per germline, CDR1 LNHDA and CDR2 SQIVND (reference sequence). Trimming cost V 10 bases and J 6 bases; bases outside gene matches: 8. With respect to this clone: Its antigen is still unknown.

Assay runs were performed at deep level. Data came from immunoSEQ multiplex PCR; TCRdb stores just in-frame clones and leaves some out. The sample gives around 600,000 clones, approximately 95% of which show up once; approximately 0.11% is in the top ten. Input material: naive CD8+ T cells sorted from blood. This receptor was obtained from a woman aged 25 to 45 in good health. This rearrangement joins TRBV19 to TRBJ2-7; TRBD1 matches at 8 bases. The CDR3 nucleotides read TGTGCCATTGGGACAGGTCAGGGCGAGCAGTACTTC. Translated, it gives CAIGTGQGEQYF.